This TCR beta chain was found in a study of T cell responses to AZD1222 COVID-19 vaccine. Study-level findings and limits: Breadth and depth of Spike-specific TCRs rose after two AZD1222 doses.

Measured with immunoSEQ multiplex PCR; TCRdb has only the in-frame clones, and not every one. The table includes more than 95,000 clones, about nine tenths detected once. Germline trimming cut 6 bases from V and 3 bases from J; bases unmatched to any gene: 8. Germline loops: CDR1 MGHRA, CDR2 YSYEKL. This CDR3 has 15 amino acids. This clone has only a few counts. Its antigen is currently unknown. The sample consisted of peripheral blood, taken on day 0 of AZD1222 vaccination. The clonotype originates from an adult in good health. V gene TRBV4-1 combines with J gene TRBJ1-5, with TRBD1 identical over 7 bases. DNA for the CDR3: TGCGCCAGCAGTCCAAGAGGACAGGACAATCAGCCCCAGCATTTT. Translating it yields CASSPRGQDNQPQHF.